Listed here are 20 T cell receptor beta chains from one sample, sequenced in a study of molecular identifiers for immune sequencing clone quantification. One entry per CDR3 protein results from TCRdb running MiXCR on the PCR reads. The table lists 550,000 to 750,000 distinct CDR3 sequences, just under 20% of them singletons. Sequences were obtained from naive CD8+ T cells from blood, with Jurkat cell RNA spiked in. Subset described: FACS-sorted CD8+CD4-CCR7+CD45RA+ naive T cells. The receptor source for this set is a human donor in good health. Some libraries in this study had Jurkat cell RNA spiked in.

This clonotype showed up just a few times. The chain combines TRBV27 with TRBJ2-7; 7 bases line up with TRBD1. Germline V gene lookup returns CDR1 MNHEY and CDR2 SMNVEV (reference sequence). CDR3 length equals 15 residues. V lost 2 bases to trimming and J lost 2 bases; unmatched junction nucleotides: 6. The CDR3 is CASSLDGTVPYEQYF. The DNA for the CDR3 is TGTGCCAGCAGTTTAGACGGGACAGTACCCTACGAGCAGTACTTC.

Notes on this clonotype: A much larger clone is a single base away; this may be a read error. V gene TRBV19 combines with J gene TRBJ2-7; 7 nucleotides line up with TRBD1. Trimming took 10 bases from V and 0 from J; bases not matched to a gene: 9. Germline V gene sequence: CDR1 LNHDA, CDR2 SQIVND (reference sequence). The CDR3 loop spans 14 amino acids. For the CDR3, the DNA is TGTGCCACTAGCCCGGGACAGCACTCCTACGAGCAGTACTTC. Translating it yields CATSPGQHSYEQYF.

This clonotype was detected many times. The V call is TRBV7-9, the J call TRBJ2-7, with TRBD2 as a possible D gene (6 bases). The ends were cut back, 1 base at V and 2 bases at J, with 12 bases in the middle. From germline, CDR1 is SEHNR and CDR2 FQNEAQ (reference sequence). The CDR3 is 15 residues long. The CDR3 sequence is CASSLGSGGPYEQYF. In DNA form, the CDR3 reads TGTGCCAGCAGCTTAGGTTCCGGGGGTCCCTACGAGCAGTACTTC.

This chain links TRBV19 with TRBJ2-2, with TRBD2 matching over 12 bases. V gave up 4 bases and J gave up 7 bases; unmatched junction bases: 10. Germline-derived CDR1 and CDR2 are LNHDA and SQIVND (reference sequence). The CDR3 runs 17 residues. CDR3 coding DNA: TGTGCCAGTAGTACCTCTCTAGCGGGGGGGCTAAGCGGGGAGCTGTTTTTT. Its translation is CASSTSLAGGLSGELFF. Full variable domain (remainder filled in from reference TRBV19 and TRBJ2-2): DGGITQSPKYLFRKEGQNVTLSCEQNLNHDAMYWYRQDPGQGLRLIYYSQIVNDFQKGDIAEGYSVSREKKESFPLTVTSAQKNPTAFYLCASSTSLAGGLSGELFFGEGSRLTVL.

The J gene is TRBJ2-5, the V gene TRBV19, with unresolved D. Germline V lookup: CDR1 LNHDA, CDR2 SQIVND (reference sequence). Trimming removed 5 bases at V and 7 bases at J, with 14 bases between. The length of the CDR3 is 13 residues. In nucleotides, the CDR3 is TGTGCCAGTAGTCCTGGCCCCTCGGGGACCCAGTACTTC. Translating it yields CASSPGPSGTQYF.

V gene TRBV12-3 or TRBV12-4 combines with J gene TRBJ1-4, with D possibly TRBD1 on 5 matching bases. CDR3 length: 16 amino acids. Trimming removed 5 bases from V and 6 bases from J, with 19 bases in between. The CDR3 nucleotides read TGTGCCAGCAGTCCCGGGACTTTAGAGCCATATGAAAAACTGTTTTTT. It is translated as CASSPGTLEPYEKLFF.

This clonotype was seen repeatedly, ten times or more. This chain's CDR3 is CASSLFGPYEQYF. The CDR3 coding sequence is TGTGCCAGCAGTTTATTCGGGCCATACGAGCAGTACTTC. The V and J genes are TRBV27 and TRBJ2-7; D uncertain. Germline V gene sequence: CDR1 MNHEY, CDR2 SMNVEV (reference sequence). This CDR3 contains 13 residues. V gave up 1 base and J gave up 4 bases, with 8 bases separating them.

This clonotype was found many times. The V call is TRBV29-1, the J call TRBJ2-1; either TRBD1 or TRBD2 may supply D (5 bases each). The CDR3 has 12 residues. Germline values: CDR1 SQVTM, CDR2 ANQGSEA. V dropped 5 bases and J dropped 8 bases, with 13 bases sitting between them. CDR3 DNA sequence: TGCAGCGTTATCCGGGACGGTCATGAGCAGTTCTTC. It encodes CSVIRDGHEQFF.

This clonotype showed up many times. The chain couples TRBV6-5 to TRBJ1-3, with D maybe TRBD1 (6 bases). Trimming removed 6 bases at V and 0 bases at J, with 12 bases between. This CDR3 has 15 residues. Germline V gene lookup returns CDR1 MNHEY and CDR2 SVGAGI. The chain's CDR3 is CASRRTESSGNTIYF. The CDR3 DNA reads as TGTGCCAGCAGACGGACAGAGAGCTCTGGAAACACCATATATTTT.

The rearrangement links TRBV4-1 to TRBJ1-5; TRBD1 is a possible D gene (5 bases). V gave up 8 bases and J gave up 1 base, with 18 bases separating them. The CDR3 runs 16 residues. Looked up from germline, CDR1 is MGHRA and CDR2 is YSYEKL. The CDR3 sequence is CASPQAGPESNQPQHF. CDR3 DNA sequence: TGCGCCAGCCCTCAAGCGGGGCCCGAAAGCAATCAGCCCCAGCATTTT.

In its sample, this clonotype was seen once. This may come from a read error, since a much larger clone is one base off. The rearrangement uses TRBV7-3 and TRBJ2-7; D may be TRBD1 or TRBD2 (5 bases each). V gave up 5 bases and J gave up 9 bases, with 17 bases separating them. Looked up from germline, CDR1 is SGHTA and CDR2 is FQGTGA. The CDR3 has 13 residues. The CDR3: CASSQLGMGVQYF. The CDR3 DNA sequence: TGTGCCAGCAGCCAGTTGGGGATGGGGGTGCAGTACTTC.

This clonotype has ten or more counts. The genes are TRBV7-9 and TRBJ2-7; weak D call: TRBD1 (6 bases). Germline V CDR1 and CDR2: SEHNR, FQNEAQ (reference sequence). The V end lost 5 bases, the J end lost 0 bases, and 11 bases lay between the germline ends. The CDR3 covers 14 residues. In nucleotides, the CDR3 is TGTGCCAGCAGCGCAGAGGACAGCTCCTACGAGCAGTACTTC. Translation: CASSAEDSSYEQYF.

In the case of this clonotype: A much larger clone lies one base from this, so it may be a read error. V and J are TRBV3-1 and TRBJ2-7; perhaps TRBD2 as D (6 bases). V lost 8 bases and J 5 bases, leaving 19 bases between the germline ends. Germline loops: CDR1 LGHDT, CDR2 YNNKEL (reference sequence). The CDR3 is made up of 14 amino acids. CDR3 sequence reads: CASCGTRRWNEQYF. CDR3 bases: TGTGCCAGCTGCGGGACTCGGAGATGGAACGAGCAGTACTTC.

Regarding this clonotype: A read error is possible here, since a much larger clone lies one base away. The V and J genes are TRBV4-2 and TRBJ2-3, with 11 bases identical to TRBD2. Germline V lookup: CDR1 LGHNA, CDR2 YNFKEQ. V trimming: 2 bases; J trimming: 8 bases; junction bases outside the gene matches: 9. The CDR3 contains 16 residues. The CDR3 DNA sequence: TGTGCCAGCAGCCAAAAACTAGCGGGAGTCTCAGGTACGCAGTATTTT. This sequence encodes CASSQKLAGVSGTQYF.

The chain is built from TRBV19 and TRBJ1-2; tentatively, D is TRBD1 (5 bases). Per germline, CDR1 LNHDA and CDR2 SQIVND (reference sequence). V lost 5 bases to trimming and J lost 4 bases, with 17 bases between them. The length of the CDR3 is 15 residues. Written as DNA, the CDR3 is TGTGCCAGTAGTCCCTGGGGGGGAGAAGGCTATGGCTACACCTTC. Protein product: CASSPWGGEGYGYTF. Together with reference TRBV19 and TRBJ1-2, the CDR3 gives the full variable domain: DGGITQSPKYLFRKEGQNVTLSCEQNLNHDAMYWYRQDPGQGLRLIYYSQIVNDFQKGDIAEGYSVSREKKESFPLTVTSAQKNPTAFYLCASSPWGGEGYGYTFGSGTRLTVV.

This clonotype was observed many times. J is TRBJ2-5 and V is TRBV12-5; TRBD2 matches 11 bases. Germline loops: CDR1 LGHNT, CDR2 FRNRAP. The CDR3 is 17 amino acids. The V and J ends lost 2 bases and 4 bases, in that order; junction bases with no gene match: 9. DNA of the CDR3: TGTGCTAGTGGTTTGTGGCTAGCGGGGGGACAGACAGAGACCCAGTACTTC. Translation: CASGLWLAGGQTETQYF.

The chain employs TRBV6-6 and TRBJ2-1; TRBD2 matches at 7 bases. J was trimmed by 8 bases and V by 1 base; bases with no gene match: 8. The germline gives CDR1 MNHNY, CDR2 SVGAGI (reference sequence). The CDR3 spans 15 residues. This CDR3 is CASSYFGPGGHEQFF. In DNA form, the CDR3 reads TGTGCCAGCAGTTACTTCGGACCGGGGGGTCATGAGCAGTTCTTC.

This clonotype occurred a few times. The rearrangement joins TRBV7-9 to TRBJ2-5; no clear D gene. CDR3 length: 14 amino acids. CDR1 and CDR2 (germline): SEHNR, FQNEAQ (reference sequence). The V gene lost 1 base and the J gene lost 5 bases, with 11 bases spanning the gap. Written as DNA, the CDR3 is TGTGCCAGCAGCTTAGTGGCAGGCGACGAGACCCAGTACTTC. This sequence encodes CASSLVAGDETQYF.

This clonotype was recorded many times. The chain couples TRBV30 to TRBJ2-7; D is possibly TRBD2 (6 bases). CDR3 length equals 12 residues. CDR1 and CDR2 (germline): GTSNPN, SVGIG (reference sequence). Trimming pared 0 bases from V and 7 bases from J, leaving 10 bases between. This CDR3 is CAWSVGAGEQYF. CDR3 DNA: TGTGCCTGGAGTGTCGGGGCGGGGGAGCAGTACTTC. Drawing the rest from reference TRBV30 and TRBJ2-7, the complete variable domain is SQTIHQWPATLVQPVGSPLSLECTVEGTSNPNLYWYRQAAGRGLQLLFYSVGIGQISSEVPQNLSASRPQDRQFILSSKKLLLSDSGFYLCAWSVGAGEQYFGPGTRLTVT.

This clonotype came up many times. V is TRBV30 and J is TRBJ2-7; possibly TRBD1 or TRBD2 for D (5 bases each). CDR1 is GTSNPN and CDR2 is SVGIG in the germline V gene (reference sequence). V lost 0 bases and J lost 5, with 14 bases in between. This CDR3 is built from 14 residues. The CDR3 DNA reads TGTGCCTGGAGTGTATCGATGGGGGTGGACGAGCAGTACTTC. Protein product: CAWSVSMGVDEQYF. The variable domain in full, with the rest retrieved from reference TRBV30 and TRBJ2-7, is SQTIHQWPATLVQPVGSPLSLECTVEGTSNPNLYWYRQAAGRGLQLLFYSVGIGQISSEVPQNLSASRPQDRQFILSSKKLLLSDSGFYLCAWSVSMGVDEQYFGPGTRLTVT.